This T cell receptor (beta chain) is drawn from a study of blood T cell repertoires in COVID-19 (dated by TCRdb to the early 2020s). In the study overall: The collaborator samples originated in the United States, Italy and Spain and spanned the acute and convalescent phases of COVID-19. Nearly every sample came with metadata listing a de-identified subject ID, COVID-19 status, age in years and sex. Deeply sampled blood TCRbeta repertoires from subjects exposed to, actively infected with, or recovered from COVID-19 were included in the dataset. Where HLA class I and class II types were available, the types were taken from metadata supplied by the sample provider, not from assay-based typing. The material from the prospective study consisted of cDNA or gDNA derived from T cells, B-cell-depleted T cells, or PBMCs. The samples were drawn from two sources: the first 160 participants of the ongoing ImmuneRACE study, and 950 to 1,500 subjects contributed by 6 global collaborators. The repertoires were made available in a free public database intended to serve as a resource for research on the immune response to SARS-CoV-2. General findings and caveats noted by the study authors: Clinical and demographic metadata were provided uncurated, with the amount varying by source and participant.

TCRbeta CDR3 regions were amplified from genomic DNA by means of the immunoSEQ Assay, a bias-controlled multiplex PCR. In the paper's pipeline: The number of nucleated cells in each sample was estimated from the amplification of reference gene primers within the assay. Sequence reads were collapsed and filtered to measure the absolute abundance of every unique TCRbeta CDR3 rearrangement. For each sample, productive Simpson clonality was calculated as the square root of Simpson's diversity index across productive rearrangements. This immuneACCESS table, as held by TCRdb, lists in-frame sequences with V and J called but not all clones. Of the missing ones, under half trace to an unresolved V gene in checked studies; the others have no known cause. That table is the source of V, J and clone size, and D and trimming were worked out from the DNA. The sample yields 200,000 to 250,000 clones; 75% to 95% were counted once. Together, the top ten hold 1.9% of the sample.

Participants in the prospective study were aged roughly 18 to 90 years, lived in 20 to 30 United States geographic areas, and enrolled through a virtual design. Cohort assignment in the prospective study relied on participant-reported clinical history from a screening survey and a study questionnaire. Recovered participants in ImmuneRACE Cohort 3 were defined as having two consecutive negative NP/OP PCR tests, clearance from a healthcare professional, or resolution of symptoms. In the prospective study, whole blood, serum and a nasopharyngeal or oropharyngeal swab were collected from each participant by mobile phlebotomists. Participants in the prospective study had the option to provide additional blood draws and questionnaires over an approximately 2-month period. Before DNA extraction, prospective study blood samples were shipped either frozen or at room temperature. V is cut by 8 bases and J by 4 bases, and the space between the germline ends is 14 bases. According to the germline V gene, CDR1 reads MGHRA and CDR2 reads YSYEKL. The CDR3 numbers 13 residues from cysteine through phenylalanine. The retained sequence is limited to the CDR3, 39 bases, with the frame set at the first base.

To note about this clone: Its antigen has not been determined. Base qualities were left out, and no much larger clone turns up one base away.

This TCR came from a woman under 30 who had recovered from COVID-19. The rearrangement joined TRBV4-1 to TRBJ2-5; a weak D assignment points to TRBD1 (5 bases agree). The source material was PBMCs or T cells enriched from blood (not recorded which). The CDR3 region reads CASGRTGGETQYF. The DNA sequence is as follows: TGCGCCAGCGGCCGCACAGGCGGAGAGACCCAGTACTTC.